This T cell receptor beta chain originates from a study of metastatic and nonmetastatic thyroid tumors. Overall study context: Repertoires of blood and of tissue (tumor or nodule) from malignant and benign thyroid patients were compared.

Among the patients, none had received any treatment before thyroid surgery. This clone was counted ten times or more. Its antigen is not identified. Points from the study as a whole: Significantly greater TCR beta diversity was reportedly found in malignant thyroid tumors than in benign nodules (in blood and tumor).

Germline-derived CDR1 and CDR2 are MGHRA and YSYEKL. The CDR3 is 16 residues long. V shed 3 bases, J shed 4 bases, and the junction held 9 bases outside the gene matches. How the authors handled the data: Variation in CDR3 across clinicopathological groups served as the basis for constructing a distant-metastasis classifier in papillary thyroid cancer. Using MiXCR, TCRdb re-called clones from the PCR reads. None of the V and J calls come from the authors' own analysis; TCRdb made them. The table has around 28,000 clones, roughly 16% seen once; the top ten hold about 4.4%. The chain employs TRBV4-1 and TRBJ2-5; 9 bases align to TRBD2. The source is a female donor with papillary thyroid cancer or a benign thyroid nodule (not recorded which). Some clones in this sample may be carry-over from other donors' samples. Sequencing used blood. DNA of the CDR3: TGCGCCAGCAGCCAGGGGCTAGCGGGAATGGGAGAGACCCAGTACTTC. This translates into CASSQGLAGMGETQYF.